Below, 9 T cell receptor beta chains from the same sample are listed, as sequenced in a study of blood T cell repertoires in COVID-19. The repertoire was sequenced with immunoSEQ multiplex PCR; TCRdb's copy has only in-frame clones and lacks some. The sample includes about 36,000 clones, 90% of them seen just once. The sample consisted of peripheral blood. These receptors were collected from a human donor in a cohort sampled during active COVID-19.

V and J are TRBV7-2 and TRBJ1-1; 7 bases map to TRBD1. The germline V gene has CDR1 SGHTA and CDR2 FQGNSA. J lost 0 bases, V lost 1 base, and 2 bases had no gene match. This CDR3 region has 15 residues. CDR3 amino acids: CASSLEGQMNTEAFF. The DNA for the CDR3 is TGTGCCAGCAGCTTAGAGGGACAGATGAACACTGAAGCTTTCTTT.

The chain recombines TRBV4-2 with TRBJ1-5, with D unresolved. With 0 bases removed from V and 3 bases from J, the gap between germline ends came to 12 bases. The germline V gene encodes CDR1 LGHNA and CDR2 YNFKEQ. The CDR3 runs 16 residues. The CDR3 bases are TGTGCCAGCAGCCAAGATTCCCAGTTGTCCAATCAGCCCCAGCATTTT. Its translation: CASSQDSQLSNQPQHF.

The CDR3 loop is CASSQSGTNYEQYF. The CDR3 coding sequence is TGCGCCAGCAGTCAATCGGGGACTAACTACGAGCAGTACTTC. The chain employs TRBV23-1 and TRBJ2-7, with 7 bases that match TRBD2. TRBV23-1 is labeled an ORF, and its function is uncertain. V dropped 0 bases and J dropped 3; count of bases not matched to a gene: 2. The CDR3 has 14 amino acids.

This clone appeared a single time. The genes are TRBV18 and TRBJ2-7; 7 bases match TRBD1. The CDR3 contains 16 residues. V gave up 3 bases and J gave up 4 bases; unmatched junction bases: 12. The germline V gene has CDR1 KGHSH and CDR2 LQKENI. The CDR3, as DNA: TGTGCCAGCTCACCGATAACAGGGGCATCCGGGTACGAGCAGTACTTC. Protein: CASSPITGASGYEQYF.

This clone came up once. The J gene is TRBJ1-2, the V gene TRBV6-5, with 8 bases fitting TRBD1. This CDR3 region has 12 residues. V gave up 7 bases and J gave up 8 bases; unmatched junction bases: 6. CDR1 MNHEY and CDR2 SVGAGI come from the germline V gene. In nucleotides, the CDR3 is TGTGCCAGCACCTCAGGGGGCCGCGGCTACACCTTC. The encoded protein is CASTSGGRGYTF.

The chain links TRBV24-1 to TRBJ2-2; TRBD2 aligns across 12 bases. V shed 6 bases, J shed 0 bases, and the junction held 10 bases outside the gene matches. The CDR3 extends over 19 amino acids. From germline, CDR1 is KGHDR and CDR2 SFDVKD. CDR3 bases: TGTGCCACCAGTTCTGTGACTAGCGGGAGTGTAGCGAACACCGGGGAGCTGTTTTTT. Protein sequence: CATSSVTSGSVANTGELFF.

The chain carries TRBV27 and TRBJ1-5, with 9 bases identical to TRBD1. The CDR3 runs to 14 residues. Germline CDR1 and CDR2: MNHEY and SMNVEV (reference sequence). V shed 6 bases, J shed 2 bases, and the junction held 2 bases outside the gene matches. The CDR3 reads CASRRTGGNQPQHF. CDR3 coding DNA: TGTGCCAGCAGAAGGACAGGGGGCAATCAGCCCCAGCATTTT.

DNA of the CDR3: TGCGCCAGCAGCTCTGGACAGGGGGGGACAGATACGCAGTATTTT. Translation: CASSSGQGGTDTQYF. The chain employs TRBV5-1 and TRBJ2-3; 10 positions match TRBD1. V was clipped by 3 bases and J by 3 bases; unmatched bases: 4. The CDR3 extends over 15 amino acids. Looked up from germline, CDR1 is SGHRS and CDR2 is YFSETQ.

V is TRBV5-4 and J is TRBJ2-2; 8 positions match TRBD1. This CDR3 region has 16 residues. Germline-derived CDR1 and CDR2 are SGHNT and YYREEE (reference sequence). V was clipped by 4 bases and J by 2 bases; unmatched bases: 7. In nucleotides, the CDR3 is TGTGCCAGCAGCCAAAACAGGGGGAGTAACACCGGGGAGCTGTTTTTT. The encoded protein is CASSQNRGSNTGELFF.